This T cell receptor beta chain was found in a study of OX40 agonist ivuxolimab in advanced cancers. V dropped 0 bases and J dropped 1 base, with 6 bases sitting between them. Germline CDR1 is MNHNY and CDR2 is SVGAGI (reference sequence). There are 14 residues in the CDR3. Clones were sequenced by immunoSEQ multiplex PCR, and TCRdb holds only the in-frame ones, with some missing. The sample carries tens of thousands of clones, approximately 91% recorded once. The specimen comprised CD4+ or CD8+ T cells sorted from blood, sampled in a trial of the OX40 agonist ivuxolimab. The receptor comes from an adult with an advanced solid tumor such as melanoma, head and neck, liver or kidney cancer. This chain links TRBV6-6 with TRBJ1-1; D is uncertain. The CDR3 reads CASSYSEPNTEAFF. The CDR3 coding sequence is TGTGCCAGCAGTTACTCGGAGCCGAACACTGAAGCTTTCTTT.